The 9 T cell receptor beta chains in this list originate from one sample, sequenced in a study of blood T cell repertoires in COVID-19. Libraries were prepared by immunoSEQ multiplex PCR; TCRdb keeps only in-frame clonotypes and omits some of them. Of some 180,000 clones in the sample, approximately 90% were seen once. The material sequenced was peripheral blood. These TCRs come from a man over 45 with acute or convalescent COVID-19.

The rearrangement links TRBV7-8 to TRBJ1-6; a weak D match, TRBD1 (5 bases). CDR1 and CDR2 from the germline V gene are SGHVS and FQNEAQ. Trimming took off 3 bases at V and 0 bases at J, with 15 bases between the two ends. This CDR3 is 18 amino acids long. CDR3 sequence (DNA): TGTGCCAGCAGCTTCGCGCAGGGCGCGAGCTCCTATAATTCACCCCTCCACTTT. This sequence encodes CASSFAQGASSYNSPLHF.

This rearrangement joins TRBV28 to TRBJ1-4; no clear D. The CDR3 spans 11 residues. Trimming removed 10 bases at V and 8 bases at J, with 11 bases between. Germline lookup yields CDR1 MDHEN and CDR2 SYDVKM. The CDR3 loop reads CATNLREKLFF. The CDR3 region has the DNA TGTGCCACGAATTTACGGGAAAAACTGTTTTTT.

The rearrangement joins TRBV7-9 to TRBJ2-7; D is possibly TRBD2 (6 bases). V lost 1 base and J lost 7, with 20 bases in between. This CDR3 is built from 16 residues. In germline, CDR1 is SEHNR, CDR2 FQNEAQ (reference sequence). The CDR3 is CASSLVVTSTKGEQYF. The CDR3 nucleotides are TGTGCCAGCAGCTTAGTTGTTACTAGCACCAAGGGAGAGCAGTACTTC.

The chain employs TRBV3-1 (or the pseudogene TRBV3-2) and TRBJ2-3; D is uncertain. The CDR3 has 15 residues. Trimming removed 0 bases at V and 2 bases at J, with 9 bases between. CDR1 is LGHDT, CDR2 YNNKEL, per germline (reference sequence). This CDR3 reads CASSQDQDFTDTQYF. The CDR3 DNA reads TGTGCCAGCAGCCAAGATCAAGACTTCACAGATACGCAGTATTTT.

The chain employs TRBV28 and TRBJ2-7; TRBD1 matches 9 bases. With 4 bases clipped from V and 0 bases from J, the junction kept 7 bases outside the gene matches. The CDR3 is 16 amino acids. CDR1 is MDHEN and CDR2 is SYDVKM in the germline V gene. For the CDR3, the DNA is TGTGCCAGCAGTTCTCCGGGACAGGGTTTCTCCTACGAGCAGTACTTC. It codes for CASSSPGQGFSYEQYF.

The rearrangement links TRBV7-9 to TRBJ1-2, with D maybe TRBD1 (5 bases). Trimming removed 1 base from V and 2 bases from J, with 14 bases in between. The CDR3 contains 16 residues. Germline CDR1 SEHNR, CDR2 FQNEAQ (reference sequence). CDR3: CASSLVTPAGNYGYTF. The DNA of the CDR3 is TGTGCCAGCAGCTTAGTAACTCCCGCAGGGAACTATGGCTACACCTTC. Combining the CDR3 with reference TRBV7-9 and TRBJ1-2 gives the whole variable domain DTGVSQNPRHKITKRGQNVTFRCDPISEHNRLYWYRQTLGQGPEFLTYFQNEAQLEKSRLLSDRFSAERPKGSFSTLEIQRTEQGDSAMYLCASSLVTPAGNYGYTFGSGTRLTVV.

This chain connects TRBV3-1 (or the pseudogene TRBV3-2) to TRBJ1-1; possibly TRBD1 for D (6 bases). This CDR3 is built from 14 residues. Between the trimmed V and J ends, which lost 5 bases and 3 bases, there was a span of 13 bases. Germline CDR1 is LGHDT and CDR2 is YNNKEL (reference sequence). The CDR3 loop is CASSSSYRDTEAFF. As DNA, the CDR3 is TGTGCCAGCAGCTCCTCCTACAGGGACACTGAAGCTTTCTTT.

The chain has TRBV11-1 and TRBJ2-1; TRBD1 is a possible D gene (6 bases). From germline, CDR1 is SGHAT and CDR2 FQDESV (reference sequence). The CDR3 consists of 14 residues. V lost 5 bases and J lost 1, with 9 bases in between. CDR3 coding DNA: TGTGCCAGCAGCGAAGGACAGTCCTACAATGAGCAGTTCTTC. This codes for CASSEGQSYNEQFF.

The chain has TRBV27 and TRBJ2-1, with 9 nucleotides matching TRBD2. Trimming cost V 0 bases and J 2 bases; bases outside gene matches: 5. The CDR3 extends over 17 amino acids. Germline V gives CDR1 MNHEY, CDR2 SMNVEV (reference sequence). The CDR3 region has the DNA TGTGCCAGCAGTTTATCTGCGGGAGGGCGGGCCTACAATGAGCAGTTCTTC. Encoded protein: CASSLSAGGRAYNEQFF.